These 23 T cell receptor beta chains were all obtained from the same sample, sequenced in a study of tumor and adjacent non-tumor tissue in lung cancer. TCRbeta libraries were built with three rounds of nested PCR, modified from ARM-PCR. TCRdb redid the calling of the multiplex PCR reads with MiXCR, one entry per CDR3 protein. The sample shows about 75,000 distinct CDR3 sequences, roughly 73% of them seen only once. RNA was extracted from bulk tissue without any cell sorting. The sequenced material came from lung tumor tissue. The receptor source for this set is a woman in her forties or fifties with non-small cell lung cancer.

As for this clonotype: Germline is not matched at one junction end, which may reflect a read error. The rearrangement links TRBV6-5 to TRBJ1-2; a weak D match, TRBD1 (6 bases). Germline CDR1 reads MNHEY; CDR2 reads SVGAGI. This CDR3 has 14 residues. The CDR3 loop is CASSYQIQGYGYTF. The CDR3 bases are TGTGCCAGCAGTTACCAGATACAGGGCTATGGCTATACCTTC.

The rearrangement links TRBV5-1 to TRBJ2-1, with 16 bases aligning to TRBD2. J was trimmed by 10 bases and V by 6 bases; bases with no gene match: 7. In germline, CDR1 is SGHRS, CDR2 YFSETQ. The CDR3 runs to 15 residues. In nucleotides, the CDR3 is TGCGCCAGCAACATGGGGGGACTAGCGGGAGGGGAGCAGTTCTTC. Its protein product is CASNMGGLAGGEQFF.

In this sample, this clonotype turned up many times. V is TRBV10-1 and J is TRBJ2-3; no firm D call. Germline V gene data show CDR1 as WNHNN and CDR2 as SYGVQD (reference sequence). The CDR3 consists of 15 residues. Trimming stripped 0 bases from V and 5 bases from J, with 12 bases between. CDR3: CASSESIQPLDTQYF. CDR3 coding DNA: TGCGCCAGCAGTGAGTCGATTCAGCCTTTAGATACGCAGTATTTT.

On this clonotype: One end of the junction does not line up with germline, which may come from a read error. This chain joins TRBV29-1 and TRBJ2-1; TRBD2 agrees at 10 bases. The CDR3 length is 17 residues. From germline, CDR1 is SQVTM and CDR2 ANQGSEA. CDR3 residues: CSVEFPGLAGVYNEEFF. The CDR3, as DNA: TGCAGCGTTGAATTCCCCGGGCTAGCGGGAGTCTACAATGAGGAGTTTTTC.

With respect to this clonotype: Germline and junction disagree at one end, which may indicate a read error. CDR3 in DNA: TGTGCCAGCAGCTTGGATGGGGTCAGGTATGGCTACACCTTC. It encodes CASSLDGVRYGYTF. The chain links TRBV5-1 to TRBJ1-2; D unresolved. From germline, CDR1 is SGHRS and CDR2 YFSETQ. This CDR3 contains 14 residues.

On this clonotype itself: Mismatch with germline at one junction end may stem from a read error. The genes are TRBV11-3 and TRBJ2-1; D is unclear. Germline CDR1 SGHNT, CDR2 YENEEA. This CDR3 spans 9 amino acids. The CDR3 DNA sequence: TGTGCCAGCAGTTTAGTCCAGTCATTC. This encodes CASSLVQSF.

In regard to this clonotype: Because the CDR3 is missing its conserved closing phenylalanine or tryptophan, this is likely a read error. This chain connects TRBV29-1 to TRBJ1-4, with D unclear. In germline, CDR1 is SQVTM, CDR2 ANQGSEA. The CDR3 sequence is 12 residues long. The V end was cut by 2 bases, the J end by 8 bases, with 9 bases between. CDR3 in amino acids: CSVEHRVEKLFY. In DNA, the CDR3 is TGCAGCGTTGAACACCGTGTGGAAAAACTGTTTTAT.

Points on this clonotype: The junction does not match germline at one end; this may be a read error. The chain combines TRBV7-9 with TRBJ2-1; no clear D. The germline V gene has CDR1 SEHNR and CDR2 FQNEAQ (reference sequence). The CDR3 totals 16 residues. CDR3 DNA sequence: TGTGCCAGCAGCTTGGCACCCCTCCACCCCTACAGTGAGCAGTTCTTC. Its translation: CASSLAPLHPYSEQFF. The whole variable domain, filled in from reference TRBV7-9 and TRBJ2-1, reads DTGVSQNPRHKITKRGQNVTFRCDPISEHNRLYWYRQTLGQGPEFLTYFQNEAQLEKSRLLSDRFSAERPKGSFSTLEIQRTEQGDSAMYLCASSLAPLHPYSEQFFGPGTRLTVL.

The J gene is TRBJ2-7, the V gene TRBV6-2 or TRBV6-3, with 7 nucleotides matching TRBD1. V was clipped by 4 bases and J by 7 bases; unmatched bases: 7. CDR1 is MNHEY and CDR2 is SVGEGT in the germline V gene. The CDR3 sequence is 13 residues long. The CDR3: CASSWDSWKEQYF. The CDR3 DNA sequence: TGTGCCAGCAGTTGGGACAGCTGGAAGGAGCAGTACTTC.

This clonotype was observed many times. This rearrangement joins TRBV7-9 to TRBJ2-3; TRBD1 matches 7 bases. The CDR3 is 14 amino acids. In germline, CDR1 is SEHNR, CDR2 FQNEAQ (reference sequence). J was trimmed by 2 bases and V by 5 bases; bases with no gene match: 4. CDR3: CASSLGQLTDTQYF. The CDR3 bases are TGTGCCAGCAGCCTGGGACAGCTCACAGATACGCAGTATTTT.

This rearrangement joins TRBV10-3 to TRBJ2-5; the match to TRBD2 covers 13 bases. Germline loops: CDR1 ENHRY, CDR2 SYGVKD. Losses at the gene ends were 5 bases for V and 2 bases for J; bases not matched to a gene: 5. CDR3 length: 16 amino acids. The CDR3 region has the DNA TGTGCCATCAGTAGAACTAGCGGGAGGGCTCAAGAGACCCAGTACTTC. This sequence encodes CAISRTSGRAQETQYF.

Concerning this clonotype itself: One junction end disagrees with the germline gene, perhaps due to a read error. The rearrangement links TRBV4-1 to TRBJ1-2; 8 nucleotides line up with TRBD1. The CDR3 runs to 15 residues. CDR1 is MGHRA and CDR2 is YSYEKL in the germline V gene. CDR3 residues: CASSARQGQDHGYTF. Here the CDR3 DNA reads TGCGCCAGCAGCGCGAGACAGGGACAGGATCATGGTTACACCTTC.

Comments on this clonotype: A much more abundant neighbour one base away suggests this may be a read error. This chain uses TRBV20-1 with TRBJ2-3; D is unclear. The CDR3 totals 14 residues. Trimming took off 4 bases at V and 1 base at J, with 12 bases between the two ends. Germline CDR1 and CDR2: DFQATT and SNEGSKA (reference sequence). CDR3 sequence: CSATALTGTDTQYF. CDR3 bases: TGCAGTGCTACCGCGCTAACCGGCACAGATACGCAGTATTTT.

Worth noting for this clonotype: An end of the junction does not agree with germline; a read error may underlie this. The rearrangement uses TRBV12-3 or TRBV12-4 and TRBJ1-1, with a weak D call TRBD1 (5 bases). The CDR3 consists of 14 residues. CDR3 DNA sequence: TGTGCCGGCAGTTTCCTTGGACAGAACACTGAAGCTTTCTTT. It specifies CAGSFLGQNTEAFF.

This clonotype came up once. Given the absence of the conserved phenylalanine or tryptophan at the CDR3 end, a read error is likely. The V and J genes are TRBV4-2 and TRBJ1-1, with 10 bases aligning to TRBD1. Germline assignment: CDR1 LGHNA and CDR2 YNFKEQ. The CDR3 runs to 15 residues. The CDR3 region has the DNA TGTGCCAGCAACCCCTCGGACAGGGGGGACACCGAAGCTTTCATT. It is translated as CASNPSDRGDTEAFI.

On this clonotype itself: Mismatch with germline at one junction end may stem from a read error. The chain has TRBV6-1 and TRBJ2-1; D perhaps matches TRBD1 (5 bases). Germline loops: CDR1 MNHNS, CDR2 SASEGT. The CDR3 spans 15 residues. In DNA, the CDR3 is TGTGCTAGCAGTGAAGCCCAGGACATGTACAATGAGCAGTTCTTC. Protein: CASSEAQDMYNEQFF.

Remarks on this clonotype: A much more abundant neighbour one base away suggests this may be a read error. The chain recombines TRBV11-1 with TRBJ1-1, with TRBD1 as a possible D gene (5 bases). Germline-derived CDR1 and CDR2 are SGHAT and FQDESV (reference sequence). This CDR3 spans 12 amino acids. CDR3 DNA sequence: TGTACCATCAGGGAAGGGAACTCTGAAGCTTTCTTT. Protein product: CTIREGNSEAFF.

Notes on this clonotype: A junction end diverges from the germline sequence, so it may reflect a read error. The V gene is TRBV10-3, the J gene TRBJ2-7; D perhaps matches TRBD2 (6 bases). CDR1 and CDR2 from the germline V gene are ENHRY and SYGVKD. The CDR3 has 15 amino acids. The CDR3 loop is CAIGAEDWGDYEQYF. The CDR3, as DNA: TGCGCCATCGGGGCGGAGGACTGGGGGGACTACGAGCAGTACTTC.

In the case of this clonotype: Its ends do not fully match the called genes, so a read error is possible. The chain uses TRBV11-2 and TRBJ1-2, with 7 bases identical to TRBD1. The CDR3 is 16 amino acids. Germline values: CDR1 SGHAT, CDR2 FQNNGV. The CDR3 nucleotides read TGTACCAGCAACTTAGGCCCCTCCGGGACAGTCTATGACTACACCTTC. Its translation: CTSNLGPSGTVYDYTF.

The DNA for the CDR3 is TGTGCCAGCATCCCGGGAGGGCCGGTAGATACGCAGTATTTT. Its translation is CASIPGGPVDTQYF. The chain is built from TRBV6-6 and TRBJ2-3; 8 bases map to TRBD2. Germline values: CDR1 MNHNY, CDR2 SVGAGI (reference sequence). The CDR3 contains 14 residues. Trimming cost V 7 bases and J 5 bases; bases outside gene matches: 8.

V and J are TRBV20-1 and TRBJ2-5; D is unresolved. The germline CDR1 and CDR2 sequences are DFQATT and SNEGSKA (reference sequence). The CDR3 runs to 13 residues. V was pared by 3 bases and J by 5 bases, with 13 bases between. CDR3 DNA sequence: TGCAGTGCTAGGTACAACCATGGGGAGACCCAGTACTTC. This sequence encodes CSARYNHGETQYF.

Details on this clonotype: A read error may be the cause here, since a much bigger clone is one base away. This chain links TRBV7-9 with TRBJ1-6; D not certain. The CDR3 is made up of 13 amino acids. CDR1 and CDR2 (germline): SEHNR, FQNEAQ (reference sequence). The V end was cut by 7 bases, the J end by 7 bases, with 11 bases between. Here the CDR3 DNA reads TGTGCCAGCAATAGAACGACGAATTCACCCCTCCACTTT. Translated: CASNRTTNSPLHF.

A remark on this clonotype: Since a much larger clone is just one base distant, this may be a read error. The chain employs TRBV24-1 and TRBJ1-1; 8 nucleotides match TRBD1. Germline V lookup: CDR1 KGHDR, CDR2 SFDVKD. CDR3 length equals 13 residues. This CDR3 is CATSERTGLEDFF. CDR3 nucleotides: TGTGCCACCAGTGAAAGGACAGGGCTTGAAGATTTCTTT.